This T cell receptor (beta chain) was recorded in a study of T-cell reconstitution after alpha-beta-depleted transplantation in children. The library targeted TCRbeta and was prepared with unique molecular identifiers. One entry per CDR3 protein results from TCRdb running MiXCR on the PCR reads. The sample includes approximately 650,000 distinct CDR3 sequences, around 12% of them seen just once. Findings and limits, study-wide: Newly produced T cells mostly provided counts and TCRbeta diversity after one year, as hyperexpanded clones declined. Reports say that about two months after transplant, the alpha-beta T cells came out of several hundred graft clones that had expanded. In some patients, recipient T cells and intrathymic progenitors surviving conditioning explained high day-60 diversity.

Comment on this clonotype: Its target is not known. A much larger clone differs from this one at a single base, so this may be a read error. Since the CDR3 does not end with the conserved phenylalanine or tryptophan, this likely comes from a read error.

Sequencing was performed on PBMCs, taken before TCRalphabeta/CD19-depleted stem cell transplant. The clonotype was recovered from a girl aged 2 to 10 with congenital amegakaryocytic thrombocytopenia, due to receive a stem cell transplant.

In DNA, the CDR3 is TGCAGCGTAAGAGACAGGGGGCAAGAGACCCAGTACCTC. It translates to CSVRDRGQETQYL. The gene calls are TRBV29-1 and TRBJ2-5, with TRBD1 matching 9 bases. CDR1 and CDR2 from the germline V gene are SQVTM and ANQGSEA. V lost 6 bases to trimming and J lost 2 bases; unmatched junction nucleotides: 4. The CDR3 sequence is 13 residues long.